This TCR beta chain emerged from a study of blood T cells in healthy people across ages (dated by TCRdb to 2015 to 2017). Background for the entire study: In model experiments, roughly one uniquely barcoded TCR beta cDNA molecule per two T cells was captured by template switching. To track age-related changes in TCR beta repertoire diversity, the study relied on deep sequencing normalized with unique cDNA molecular identifiers. Donors were grouped into four age groups: young (average roughly 17 years), middle-aged (about 40), aged (roughly 67) and long-lived (approximately 81). Two additional independent replicas of 1 million unique cDNA reads from the same blood draw were analyzed for two donors (one aged 18 to 29 and one aged 80 or older).

Study-wide conclusions, independent of this receptor: The long-lived group showed more naive CD4+ T cells, fewer expanded clones and increased TCR diversity than the aged group, suggesting age selection. Estimates of total diversity from one million sequenced T cells were regarded as lower bounds and underestimates. The CMV infection status of donors was not known, potentially confounding age-related changes in expanded clonotypes. There was a strong correlation between observed TCR beta diversity and the percentage of naive T cells measured by flow cytometry. Observed TCR beta diversity per million T cells fell roughly linearly with age, and a significant reduction was already apparent by age roughly 40. Bulk unsorted PBMC profiling prevented conclusive comparison of naive and antigen-experienced compartments.

Measured from the cysteine to the phenylalanine, the CDR3 is 15 residues long. The entry retains the CDR3 DNA only, 45 bases that are in frame from base 1. The V end gives up 2 bases and the J end 7 bases, leaving 8 bases in the junction not matched to a gene. The germline V gene (reference sequence) supplies CDR1 DFQATT and CDR2 SNEGSKA. Notes on this clonotype: The target of this receptor is not known. Base-call qualities are not available, and no considerably larger clone is one nucleotide away.

Systemically healthy Caucasian individuals from Russia, around 38 in total and aged roughly 6 to 95 years, were included as donors. Each donor gave around 9.5 milliliters of peripheral blood, collected into EDTA-treated Vacutainer tubes. Ficoll-Paque density-gradient centrifugation was used to isolate PBMCs, with at least 6.5 million per sample. Total RNA, at least 6 micrograms per sample, was extracted from PBMCs with Trizol reagent. For every donor, an aliquot of PBMCs went through flow cytometry to measure the percentages of naive CD45RAhigh/CD27high T cells. Libraries were made using 5' RACE. For sequencing, an Illumina HiSeq 2500 was employed. A second PCR of roughly 6 to 11 cycles was performed with a sample-barcoded 5' primer and a J-beta primer mix. A unique molecular identifier was introduced onto each TCR beta cDNA molecule by a template-switch 5' adaptor carrying 12 random nucleotides. Each sample yielded at least 2.5 million CDR3-containing paired-end reads. The Mint cDNA synthesis kit, primed by a TRBC-specific oligonucleotide, was used to synthesize first-strand cDNA from all RNA. Following uracil-DNA glycosylase treatment, a first 18-cycle PCR with universal primers M1SS and BC2_uni_R was performed on all cDNA. The authors processed their data as follows. Normalization of each sample was performed by random selection of 1 million high-quality reads, each carrying a distinct molecular identifier. Instead of being binned into consensus sequences, reads with shared molecular identifiers were discarded. MiTCR, set to a Q25 quality threshold and the strictest error-elimination algorithm, was used for CDR3 identification, clonotype clustering and error correction. Lower-bound total TCR beta diversity was estimated with a nonparametric unseen species model using Euler transformation. The public reads were reanalyzed by TCRdb: fastp trimming at Q25, MiXCR alignment, in-frame beta chains only. Merged by CDR3 protein, the rows form single entries marked with the most common genes and DNA. The V and J calls and clone size are TCRdb's, not the authors'. This sample comprises 500,000 to 550,000 distinct CDR3 sequences, approximately 25% of them detected only once. The ten most abundant clones make up less than 9% of the sample.

A further study also used this sample, focusing on T cells of mothers and their children. From that second study: Nine systemically healthy Caucasian individuals, comprising three mothers and their six children, were included as donors. cDNA synthesis used all of the extracted RNA, with roughly 1.6 ug of RNA in each 15 ul reaction. In the second PCR, the M1S primer added sample barcodes and 2-4 random nucleotides. Over 8.5 million TCR beta CDR3 reads were obtained for each mother, and 3 million to 3.5 million reads were obtained for each child. In both related and unrelated pairs, thymic selection shapes the output of TCR recombination in a similar way, with inherited differences having only a minor effect. Related mother-child pairs always showed normalized repertoire overlap that was slightly higher than in unrelated mother-child pairs, though the difference was never significant. Persistent microchimeric T cell clones were not detected, at a sensitivity of about 99 clones per million clonotypes. In the study, deep NGS was used to compare the TCR beta repertoires of mothers and children, and features distinguishing related mother-child pairs from unrelated individuals were sought. Mothers averaged roughly 36 +/- 4 years of age and children averaged about 10 +/- 4 years. After adapter ligation with NEBNext reagents, the libraries were sequenced on Illumina HiSeq 2000 with 100+100 nt paired-end reads. Mother and child libraries were prepared a month apart and sequenced in separate runs to prevent cross-contamination. Each donor had between 500,000 and 2,000,000 distinct TCR beta clonotypes identified. Naive TCR beta clonotypes were estimated from low-frequency clonotypes matched to each donor's FACS-determined naive share, without sorting.

The rearrangement combines TRBV20-1 with TRBJ1-6; TRBD1 matches 7 bases in the middle. Material: blood. This TCR derives from a boy under 18 in good health. The sequenced DNA: TGCAGTGCTAGATTAGAAGGGGGCGGGAATTCACCCCTCCACTTT. This translates into CSARLEGGGNSPLHF.